These 21 T cell receptor beta chains were sequenced from one sample in a study of identical twins. TCRdb analysed the 5' RACE reads with MiXCR anew, one entry per CDR3 protein. The table includes approximately 500,000 distinct CDR3 sequences, approximately 24% detected once. This sample was shared with a second study, whose subject was T cells expressing NK-cell markers.

The sample comprised CD4+ T cells sorted from blood. The receptors were gathered from a woman aged 18 to 35 in good health.

With respect to this clonotype: The junction departs from the called germline gene at one end, perhaps through a read error. The genes are TRBV20-1 and TRBJ2-5, with D uncertain. The CDR3 extends over 12 amino acids. Germline CDR1 DFQATT, CDR2 SNEGSKA (reference sequence). The CDR3 nucleotides are TGCAGTTCTAGAGAGTCTTCGGAGACCCAGTACTTC. Translated: CSSRESSETQYF.

This chain uses TRBV20-1 with TRBJ2-1; D remains ambiguous. The V gene lost 4 bases and the J gene lost 6 bases, with 13 bases spanning the gap. Germline V gene sequence: CDR1 DFQATT, CDR2 SNEGSKA (reference sequence). The CDR3 has 13 residues. Here the CDR3 DNA reads TGCAGTGCTATACCGAAACCCCCCAATGAGCAGTTCTTC. This encodes CSAIPKPPNEQFF.

This chain connects TRBV6-2 or TRBV6-3 to TRBJ2-1, with 8 bases fitting TRBD2. The J segment lost 7 bases and the V segment lost 6 bases, leaving 11 bases of the junction unmatched. From germline, CDR1 is MNHEY and CDR2 SVGEGT. The CDR3 sequence is 15 residues long. The CDR3 loop is CASRIPGLGINEQFF. CDR3 bases: TGTGCCAGCAGAATTCCGGGACTAGGGATTAATGAGCAGTTCTTC.

This clonotype occurred a few times. J is TRBJ2-2 and V is TRBV18; 7 bases map to TRBD1. J gave up 3 bases and V 2 bases, and 6 bases lay outside the gene matches. Germline-derived CDR1 and CDR2 are KGHSH and LQKENI. The CDR3 covers 16 residues. This CDR3 is CASSPTQGEYTGELFF. In nucleotides, the CDR3 is TGTGCCAGCTCACCAACGCAGGGGGAGTACACCGGGGAGCTGTTTTTT. Filled out from reference TRBV18 and TRBJ2-2, the complete variable domain reads NAGVMQNPRHLVRRRGQEARLRCSPMKGHSHVYWYRQLPEEGLKFMVYLQKENIIDESGMPKERFSAEFPKEGPSILRIQQVVRGDSAAYFCASSPTQGEYTGELFFGEGSRLTVL.

The genes are TRBV3-1 and TRBJ2-1; 9 bases fit TRBD2. The CDR3 totals 13 residues. The germline CDR1 and CDR2 sequences are LGHDT and YNNKEL (reference sequence). V shed 2 bases, J shed 9 bases, and the junction held 2 bases outside the gene matches. The CDR3 loop reads CASSQFSGGEQFF. As DNA, the CDR3 is TGTGCCAGCAGCCAATTTAGCGGGGGTGAGCAGTTCTTC.

The V and J genes are TRBV7-9 and TRBJ2-7, with D possibly matching TRBD2 (5 bases). The CDR3 length is 14 residues. Germline V gene lookup returns CDR1 SEHNR and CDR2 FQNEAQ (reference sequence). Trimming removed 3 bases from V and 7 bases from J, with 16 bases in between. The CDR3 spells CASSFGAASGEQYF. The CDR3, as DNA: TGTGCCAGCAGCTTTGGCGCAGCCTCGGGAGAGCAGTACTTC.

CDR3 residues: CASSLAPWGARTEAFF. The CDR3 DNA is TGTGCCAGCAGCTTAGCCCCCTGGGGGGCGCGGACTGAAGCTTTCTTT. This chain links TRBV7-2 with TRBJ1-1; D is possibly TRBD1 (6 bases). The CDR3 length is 16 residues. V shed 0 bases and J shed 5 bases, with 16 bases lying between them. Germline values: CDR1 SGHTA, CDR2 FQGNSA. Filled out from reference TRBV7-2 and TRBJ1-1, the complete variable domain reads GAGVSQSPSNKVTEKGKDVELRCDPISGHTALYWYRQSLGQGLEFLIYFQGNSAPDKSGLPSDRFSAERTGGSVSTLTIQRTQQEDSAVYLCASSLAPWGARTEAFFGQGTRLTVV.

This clonotype was seen ten or more times. The chain couples TRBV9 to TRBJ2-2; a weak D match, TRBD2 (7 bases). V was cut by 5 bases and J by 6 bases, with 11 bases left in between. Germline values: CDR1 SGDLS, CDR2 YYNGEE. This CDR3 is 13 amino acids long. In DNA form, the CDR3 reads TGTGCCAGCAGTAGGGGGGGAGCCGGGGAGCTGTTTTTT. Translation gives CASSRGGAGELFF. Full variable domain (rest looked up from reference TRBV9 and TRBJ2-2): DSGVTQTPKHLITATGQRVTLRCSPRSGDLSVYWYQQSLDQGLQFLIQYYNGEERAKGNILERFSAQQFPDLHSELNLSSLELGDSALYFCASSRGGAGELFFGEGSRLTVL.

This clonotype was found a few times. The chain combines TRBV6-1 with TRBJ2-5, with 15 nucleotides matching TRBD2. The CDR3 is 16 residues long. V trimming: 5 bases; J trimming: 5 bases; junction bases outside the gene matches: 6. Per germline, CDR1 MNHNS and CDR2 SASEGT. The chain's CDR3 is CASSSGLAGGGETQYF. The CDR3 DNA is TGTGCCAGCAGTAGCGGACTAGCGGGAGGGGGCGAGACCCAGTACTTC.

The genes are TRBV7-9 and TRBJ2-7, with 13 bases lining up with TRBD2. CDR3 length equals 15 residues. Germline V gene sequence: CDR1 SEHNR, CDR2 FQNEAQ (reference sequence). V was clipped by 1 base and J by 4 bases; unmatched bases: 1. CDR3 coding DNA: TGTGCCAGCAGCTTAGGGACTAGCGGGAGATACGAGCAGTACTTC. Its protein is CASSLGTSGRYEQYF.

The chain uses TRBV20-1 and TRBJ2-3; D not certain. Deletions cut 5 bases from V and 1 base from J, with 10 bases between. The CDR3 is 13 residues long. Germline V CDR1 and CDR2: DFQATT, SNEGSKA (reference sequence). In DNA, the CDR3 is TGCAGTGCTCCGATGATTGGCACAGATACGCAGTATTTT. This gives the protein CSAPMIGTDTQYF.

This clonotype appeared a few times. V usage is TRBV14 and J usage is TRBJ2-3; D ambiguous. CDR3 length: 13 residues. The V end lost 4 bases, the J end lost 0 bases, and 5 bases lay between the germline ends. Germline lookup yields CDR1 SGHDN and CDR2 FVKESK. Here the CDR3 DNA reads TGTGCCAGCAGCCGAAGGAGCACAGATACGCAGTATTTT. Translating gives CASSRRSTDTQYF.

The DNA for the CDR3 is TGTGCCATCAGGCAGTCCACCATCGGGAACGAGCAGTACTTC. Encoded protein: CAIRQSTIGNEQYF. The rearrangement uses TRBV10-3 and TRBJ2-7, with a possible D match to TRBD2 (5 bases). Germline CDR1 and CDR2: ENHRY and SYGVKD. V lost 6 bases and J 5 bases, leaving 17 bases between the germline ends. This CDR3 is built from 14 residues.

The table lists this clonotype with many counts. The chain recombines TRBV12-3 or TRBV12-4 with TRBJ1-1; TRBD1 might be the D (6 bases). The V and J ends lost 5 bases and 1 base respectively, with 11 bases between them. This CDR3 is 14 amino acids long. CDR3 protein: CASSPSTGNTEAFF. The CDR3 bases are TGTGCCAGCAGTCCATCGACAGGGAACACTGAAGCTTTCTTT.

This clonotype was counted many times. J is TRBJ2-7 and V is TRBV12-3 or TRBV12-4; D is unclear. CDR3 length: 15 residues. V lost 5 bases to trimming and J lost 3 bases, with 17 bases between them. DNA for the CDR3: TGTGCCAGCAGTCTCTTGGAAGGAATAAGCTACGAGCAGTACTTC. Encoded protein: CASSLLEGISYEQYF.

The chain is built from TRBV20-1 and TRBJ2-7; D is unresolved. Trimming removed 0 bases from V and 7 bases from J, with 10 bases in between. This CDR3 spans 12 amino acids. CDR1 DFQATT and CDR2 SNEGSKA come from the germline V gene (reference sequence). The CDR3 DNA reads TGCAGTGCTAGAGACAGCCGTAGGGAGCAGTACTTC. It is translated as CSARDSRREQYF.

This clonotype was seen a handful of times. V gene TRBV7-2 combines with J gene TRBJ1-6; D is possibly TRBD1 (5 bases). The CDR3 has 15 amino acids. V lost 1 base to trimming and J lost 7 bases, with 11 bases between them. Germline assignment: CDR1 SGHTA and CDR2 FQGNSA. In nucleotides, the CDR3 is TGTGCCAGCAGCTTAGGTGGGGGTAGAAATTCACCCCTCCACTTT. Protein product: CASSLGGGRNSPLHF.

This clonotype occurred many times. V usage is TRBV2 and J usage is TRBJ2-4; D may be TRBD2 (6 bases). Between the trimmed V and J ends, which lost 5 bases and 8 bases, there was a span of 13 bases. Germline values: CDR1 SNHLY, CDR2 FYNNEI. The CDR3 covers 13 residues. CDR3 loop: CASSSTSMDIQYF. Written as DNA, the CDR3 is TGTGCCAGCAGTTCGACTAGTATGGACATTCAGTACTTC. Complete variable domain (other parts from reference TRBV2 and TRBJ2-4): EPEVTQTPSHQVTQMGQEVILRCVPISNHLYFYWYRQILGQKVEFLVSFYNNEISEKSEIFDDQFSVERPDGSNFTLKIRSTKLEDSAMYFCASSSTSMDIQYFGAGTRLSVL.

V gene TRBV20-1 combines with J gene TRBJ1-1, with unresolved D. V was trimmed by 5 bases and J by 7 bases, leaving 20 bases between them. The CDR3 has 14 amino acids. The germline V gene encodes CDR1 DFQATT and CDR2 SNEGSKA (reference sequence). The CDR3, as DNA: TGCAGTGCTGACCGGCGGACGTCCGCGGTTGAAGCTTTCTTT. Residues: CSADRRTSAVEAFF.

This clonotype came up a few times. This chain connects TRBV5-1 to TRBJ2-5; TRBD2 matches at 8 bases. Germline CDR1 SGHRS, CDR2 YFSETQ. The V and J ends lost 3 bases and 4 bases, in that order; junction bases with no gene match: 11. CDR3 size: 16 residues. The CDR3 sequence: CASSWGQAGAGETQYF. The CDR3 bases are TGCGCCAGCAGCTGGGGACAAGCGGGGGCAGGAGAGACCCAGTACTTC.

The chain carries TRBV4-3 and TRBJ2-7; D gene uncertain. The CDR3 runs to 15 residues. CDR1 is LGHNA, CDR2 YSLEER, per germline. Trimming stripped 0 bases from V and 7 bases from J, with 16 bases between. The chain's CDR3 is CASSQDVQPLVEQYF. As DNA, the CDR3 is TGCGCCAGCAGCCAAGATGTCCAGCCCCTTGTGGAGCAGTACTTC.